The next 4 T cell receptor beta chains were all read from a single sample in a study of T-cell reconstitution after alpha-beta-depleted transplantation in children. During its preparation, the TCRbeta library received unique molecular identifiers. TCRdb processed the PCR reads anew with MiXCR; each CDR3 protein has one entry. Among about 90,000 distinct CDR3 sequences listed, roughly 8% were seen once. The starting material was PBMCs from the stem cell graft donor, obtained from the stem cell graft. These receptors all stem from a human donor who donated a stem cell graft to a child with congenital amegakaryocytic thrombocytopenia.

In its sample, this clonotype was seen many times. The genes are TRBV2 and TRBJ1-5; no clear D gene. The V and J ends lost 6 bases and 3 bases respectively, with 9 bases between them. CDR3 size: 13 residues. CDR1 SNHLY and CDR2 FYNNEI come from the germline V gene. The CDR3 sequence: CASREDPNQPQHF. In DNA form, the CDR3 reads TGTGCCAGCAGAGAGGACCCCAATCAGCCCCAGCATTTT.

Many counts were recorded for this clonotype. The chain joins TRBV29-1 to TRBJ2-1; perhaps D is TRBD1 or TRBD2 (5 bases each). Looked up from germline, CDR1 is SQVTM and CDR2 is ANQGSEA. Trimming removed 2 bases at V and 0 bases at J, with 8 bases between. The CDR3 extends over 14 amino acids. CDR3 protein: CSVEPGSSYNEQFF. The CDR3 DNA sequence: TGCAGCGTTGAACCAGGGAGCTCCTACAATGAGCAGTTCTTC.

This clonotype was picked up many times. V usage is TRBV3-1 and J usage is TRBJ1-2; D remains unclear. CDR1 LGHDT and CDR2 YNNKEL come from the germline V gene (reference sequence). This CDR3 has 14 residues. V lost 3 bases and J 7 bases, leaving 15 bases between the germline ends. CDR3: CASSQPNSRSGYTF. The CDR3 region has the DNA TGTGCCAGCAGCCAGCCGAACAGTCGGAGTGGCTACACCTTC.

By share, this clonotype counts as medium-sized. This sequence joins TRBV12-3 or TRBV12-4 and TRBJ1-2; D is unclear. The CDR3 is 12 amino acids. V lost 5 bases and J lost 3, with 7 bases in between. The CDR3 region has the DNA TGTGCCAGCAGTGAGACGGACTATGGCTACACCTTC. Translating it yields CASSETDYGYTF.